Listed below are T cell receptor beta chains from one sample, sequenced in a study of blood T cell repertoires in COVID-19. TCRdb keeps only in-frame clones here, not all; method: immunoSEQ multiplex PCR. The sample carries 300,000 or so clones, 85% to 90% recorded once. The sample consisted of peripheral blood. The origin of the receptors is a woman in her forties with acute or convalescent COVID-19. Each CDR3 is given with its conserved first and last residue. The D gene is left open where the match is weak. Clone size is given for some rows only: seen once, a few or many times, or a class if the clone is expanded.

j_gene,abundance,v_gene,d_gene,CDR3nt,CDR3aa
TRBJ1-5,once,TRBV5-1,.,TGCGCCAGCAGCCCCTATACCGGGAGCAATCAGCCCCAGCATTTT,CASSPYTGSNQPQHF
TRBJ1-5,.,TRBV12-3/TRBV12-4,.,TGTGCCAGCAGCCAGATCCATCAGCCCCAGCATTTT,CASSQIHQPQHF
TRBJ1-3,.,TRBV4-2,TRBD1,TGTGCCAGCAGCCAAGAGGGGGGTAAGGGGGCGCTCGGAAACACCATATATTTT,CASSQEGGKGALGNTIYF
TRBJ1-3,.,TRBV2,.,TGTGCCAGCAGTCAAACAGGGAACTCTGGAAACACCATATATTTT,CASSQTGNSGNTIYF
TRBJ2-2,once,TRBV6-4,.,TGTGCCAGCAGTGACTCCCCAGGGTCGGCCACCGGGGAGCTGTTTTTT,CASSDSPGSATGELFF
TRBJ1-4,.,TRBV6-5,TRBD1,TGTGCCAGCAGCTTTAAGACAGGGAGGAATGAAAAACTGTTTTTT,CASSFKTGRNEKLFF
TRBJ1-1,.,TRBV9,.,TGTGCCAGCAGCCCGTCGGGGGGGGTCACTGAAGCTTTCTTT,CASSPSGGVTEAFF
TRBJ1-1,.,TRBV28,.,TGTGCCAGCAGTTCCCGACGGAGACTGAACACTGAAGCTTTCTTT,CASSSRRRLNTEAFF
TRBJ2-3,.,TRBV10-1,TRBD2,TGCGCCAGCAGGGGACTAGCTACAGATACGCAGTATTTT,CASRGLATDTQYF
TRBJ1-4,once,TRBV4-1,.,TGCGCCAGCAGCCTTACTACCGAGACTAATGAAAAACTGTTTTTT,CASSLTTETNEKLFF
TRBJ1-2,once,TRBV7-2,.,TGTGCCAGCAGCTTCCCAGGGGCCGGCTACACCTTC,CASSFPGAGYTF
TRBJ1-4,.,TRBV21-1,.,TGTGCCAGCAGCAAAGTCCGGGACAGGGTTGCAACTAATGAAAAACTGTTTTTT,CASSKVRDRVATNEKLFF
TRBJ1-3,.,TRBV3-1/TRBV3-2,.,TGTGCCAGCAGCCAAGGCAAGGGGATGGGAGGAAACACCATATATTTT,CASSQGKGMGGNTIYF
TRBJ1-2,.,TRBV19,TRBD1,TGTGCCAGTAGTATAGACAGGGGGTATGGCTACACCTTC,CASSIDRGYGYTF
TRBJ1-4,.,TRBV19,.,TGTGCCAGCCGGCAACAGGGTAGAACTAATGAAAAACTGTTTTTT,CASRQQGRTNEKLFF
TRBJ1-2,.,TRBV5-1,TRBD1,TGCGCCAGCAGCTGGGGGACAGGGGACCGCTATGGCTACACCTTC,CASSWGTGDRYGYTF
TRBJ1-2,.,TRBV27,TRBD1,TGTGCCAGCACCAAAACGTTGGGACAGACTTATGGCTACACCTTC,CASTKTLGQTYGYTF
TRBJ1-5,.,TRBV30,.,TGTGCCTGGAGTGGGGAGGGGAGTAGCAATCAGCCCCAGCATTTT,CAWSGEGSSNQPQHF
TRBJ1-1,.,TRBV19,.,TGTGCCAGTAAATTTGGAGGGGACGGGACTGAAGCTTTCTTT,CASKFGGDGTEAFF
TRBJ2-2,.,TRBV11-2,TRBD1,TGTGCCAGCAGCTCATCCAGGGGGCCGCGGGGCACCGGGGAGCTGTTTTTT,CASSSSRGPRGTGELFF
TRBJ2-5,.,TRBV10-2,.,TGCGCCAGCAGTGAAGGAGAGTGGGGAGCGGGTGGTGGGGAGACCCAGTACTTC,CASSEGEWGAGGGETQYF
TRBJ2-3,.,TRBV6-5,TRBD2,TGTGCCAGCAGTTACGGGACTATCACAGATACGCAGTATTTT,CASSYGTITDTQYF
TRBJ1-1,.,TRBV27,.,TGTGCCAGCAGTCGGCCGACAGGACTGAACACTGAAGCTTTCTTT,CASSRPTGLNTEAFF
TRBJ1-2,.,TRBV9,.,TGTGCCAGCAGCGCCGCCGGAGGGCCGAACTATGGCTACACCTTC,CASSAAGGPNYGYTF
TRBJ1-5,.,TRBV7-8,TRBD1,TGTGCCAGCAGCTTAGGGACAGGGGTAGATCAGCCCCAGCATTTT,CASSLGTGVDQPQHF
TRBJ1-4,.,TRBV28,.,TGTGCCAGCAGTCGACAGGCGGACAATGAAAAACTGTTTTTT,CASSRQADNEKLFF
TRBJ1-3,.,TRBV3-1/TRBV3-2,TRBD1,TGTGCCAGCAGCCTCGGGACAGGGGGTGGAAACACCATATATTTT,CASSLGTGGGNTIYF
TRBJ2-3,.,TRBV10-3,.,TGTGCCATCAGTGAAGCACTTAGTACGCAGTATTTT,CAISEALSTQYF
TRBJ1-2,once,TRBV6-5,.,TGTGCCAGCAGTTACCCACCACATGGGAGAGAAGATGGCTACACCTTC,CASSYPPHGREDGYTF
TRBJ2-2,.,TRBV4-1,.,TGCGCCAGCTGCTGGTCCGGTGCCGGGGAGCTGTTTTTT,CASCWSGAGELFF
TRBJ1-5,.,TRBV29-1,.,TGCAGCGTTGGAGTGAGGGCTTTTGAGCCCCAGCATTTT,CSVGVRAFEPQHF
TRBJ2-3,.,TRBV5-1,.,TGCGCCAGCAAGAAGCGCCCCCTAAGCACAGATACGCAGTATTTT,CASKKRPLSTDTQYF
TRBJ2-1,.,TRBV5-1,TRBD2,TGCGCCAGCAGCTATAATGGCGGGGGTAGTTACAATGAGCAGTTCTTC,CASSYNGGGSYNEQFF
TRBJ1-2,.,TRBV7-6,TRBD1,TGTGCCAGCAGCTCCCGACTGGGGACAGGGGGCTACTATGGCTACACCTTC,CASSSRLGTGGYYGYTF
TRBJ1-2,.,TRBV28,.,TGTGCCAGCAGTTTGGTCAGGCCTAACTATGGCTACACCTTC,CASSLVRPNYGYTF
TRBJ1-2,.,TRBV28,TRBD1,TGTGCCAGCAGTTTGAGGGACAGGGCTGGCTACACCTTC,CASSLRDRAGYTF
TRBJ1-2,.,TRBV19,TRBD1,TGTGCCAGTAGTAGATCCGGACAGGGGGGCTATGGCTACACCTTC,CASSRSGQGGYGYTF
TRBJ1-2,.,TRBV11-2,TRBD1,TGTGCCAGCAGCTTAGGGGACAGGGTTGGCTACACCTTC,CASSLGDRVGYTF
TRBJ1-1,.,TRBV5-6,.,TGTGCCAGCAGCCCCGGGGGGAACACTGAAGCTTTCTTT,CASSPGGNTEAFF
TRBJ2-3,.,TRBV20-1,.,TGCAGTGCTAGTTGGGGGGGCGATACGCAGTATTTT,CSASWGGDTQYF
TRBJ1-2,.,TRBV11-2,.,TGTGCCAGCAGCACGCGCCCGATCGGGTGGGACTATGGCTACACCTTC,CASSTRPIGWDYGYTF
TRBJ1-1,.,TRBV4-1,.,TGCGCCAGCAGCCACGGACACCCGAGTACTGAAGCTTTCTTT,CASSHGHPSTEAFF
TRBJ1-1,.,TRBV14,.,TGTGCCAGCAGCCACGGCACTGAAGCTTTCTTT,CASSHGTEAFF
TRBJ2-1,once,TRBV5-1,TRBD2,TGCGCCAGCAGCTTTCTAAAACTCGCGGGGGGGCGGGGCCCATACAATGAGCAGTTCTTC,CASSFLKLAGGRGPYNEQFF
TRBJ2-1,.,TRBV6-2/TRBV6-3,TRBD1,TGTGCCAGCAGTATCCCAACAGGGGGAAATGAGCAGTTCTTC,CASSIPTGGNEQFF
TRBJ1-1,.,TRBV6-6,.,TGTGCCAGCAGTTCCGGGGCAGGGGTTTCGAACACTGAAGCTTTCTTT,CASSSGAGVSNTEAFF
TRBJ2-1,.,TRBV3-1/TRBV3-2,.,TGTGCCAGCAGCCAAGTTCTGACGACAGGAGTCTTCTTC,CASSQVLTTGVFF
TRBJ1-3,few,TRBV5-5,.,TGTGCCAGCAGCCTCGGAGGGTCTGGAAACACCATATATTTT,CASSLGGSGNTIYF
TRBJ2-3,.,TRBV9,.,TGTGCCAGCAGCGTAGCCGTGACTAGGAGCAGTGATACGCAGTATTTT,CASSVAVTRSSDTQYF
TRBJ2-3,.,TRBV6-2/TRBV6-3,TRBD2,TGTGCCAGCAGTTACTTTTGGACTAGCGGCACAGATACGCAGTATTTT,CASSYFWTSGTDTQYF
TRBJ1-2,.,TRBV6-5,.,TGTGCCAGCAGTTACAACAGGGCTTCCTATGGCTACACCTTC,CASSYNRASYGYTF
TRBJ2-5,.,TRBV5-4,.,TGTGCCAGCAGCCCCGGAGGTTTTTCCCCGGAGACCCAGTACTTC,CASSPGGFSPETQYF
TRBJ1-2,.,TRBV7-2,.,TGTGCCAGCAGCGCCCTACGGACAGACTATGGCTACACCTTC,CASSALRTDYGYTF
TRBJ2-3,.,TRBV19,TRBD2,TGTGCCAGTAGGGCTAGCGGGGGGCTCACAGATACGCAGTATTTT,CASRASGGLTDTQYF
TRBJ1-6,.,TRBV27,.,TGTGCCAGCAGCCCCAGGGGAAGTTCACCCCTCCACTTT,CASSPRGSSPLHF
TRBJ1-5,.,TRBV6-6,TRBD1,TGTGCCAGCAGCACCCCGAGGGGGCAAGGCAATCAGCCCCAGCATTTT,CASSTPRGQGNQPQHF
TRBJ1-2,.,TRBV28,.,TGTGCCAGCGCTACCCCGCGGTCCTACGGGGGGGGCTACACCTTC,CASATPRSYGGGYTF